This TCR beta chain was sequenced in a study of blood T cell repertoires in COVID-19. In the study overall: Acute-phase and convalescent COVID-19 samples originated in the United States, Italy and Spain. T cells, B-cell-depleted T cells, or PBMCs supplied cDNA or gDNA.

Methods used by the authors: How many nucleated cells were present was estimated from reference gene primer amplification. TCRdb's table, derived via immunoSEQ multiplex PCR, lists solely in-frame clones and lacks some. Clone size and the V and J calls come from that table; the DNA yielded D and trimming. Of fewer than 350,000 clones listed, about nine tenths are singletons. This clone has more than one count but fewer than ten. Seattle researchers signed up patients amid active infection and tracked them longitudinally. Trimming cost V 0 bases and J 7 bases, with 13 bases left between them. The CDR3 runs to 14 residues. The germline gives CDR1 KGHSH, CDR2 LQKENI.

This sequence joins TRBV18 and TRBJ2-7; D gene ambiguous. This sequence originates from a woman aged 25 to 39 with COVID-19, enrolled during active disease. Sequenced: peripheral blood. The chain's CDR3 is CASSPPDSPSEQYF. The DNA of the CDR3 is TGTGCCAGCTCACCACCTGACTCGCCTAGTGAGCAGTACTTC.